The 20 T cell receptor beta chains presented below share a single source sample, sequenced in a study of blood T cell repertoires in COVID-19. The repertoire was sequenced with immunoSEQ multiplex PCR; TCRdb's copy has only in-frame clones and lacks some. Of about 130,000 clones in the sample, around 87% are singletons; the top ten hold approximately 3.6%. What was sequenced was peripheral blood. These receptors all come from a woman aged 55-70 years with acute or convalescent COVID-19.

With regard to this clone: The same CDR3 is also encoded by other DNA sequences in this sample. This chain joins TRBV6-5 and TRBJ2-2; 7 nucleotides line up with TRBD2. CDR3 length: 14 residues. The J segment lost 8 bases and the V segment lost 7 bases, leaving 10 bases of the junction unmatched. In germline, CDR1 is MNHEY, CDR2 SVGAGI. CDR3 amino acids: CASTTSVSRGELFF. CDR3 coding DNA: TGTGCCAGCACAACTAGCGTCTCAAGGGGGGAGCTGTTTTTT.

The rearrangement joins TRBV11-2 to TRBJ2-1; 7 bases line up with TRBD2. Looked up from germline, CDR1 is SGHAT and CDR2 is FQNNGV. Unmatched junction bases numbered 12, after V lost 4 bases and J lost 9 bases. This CDR3 comprises 15 residues. CDR3 sequence reads: CASSSSWGGNSEQFF. In nucleotides, the CDR3 is TGTGCCAGCAGCTCCTCGTGGGGGGGAAACAGTGAGCAGTTCTTC.

This clone was seen more than once but under ten times. The J gene is TRBJ1-6, the V gene TRBV2; possible D gene TRBD1, 5 bases. CDR3 length equals 13 residues. The ends were cut back, 8 bases at V and 8 bases at J, with 13 bases in the middle. CDR1 SNHLY and CDR2 FYNNEI come from the germline V gene. CDR3 DNA: TGTGCCAGCCAGGGCGGTGAGGATTCACCCCTCCACTTT. It translates to CASQGGEDSPLHF. Combining the CDR3 with reference TRBV2 and TRBJ1-6 gives the whole variable domain EPEVTQTPSHQVTQMGQEVILRCVPISNHLYFYWYRQILGQKVEFLVSFYNNEISEKSEIFDDQFSVERPDGSNFTLKIRSTKLEDSAMYFCASQGGEDSPLHFGNGTRLTVT.

The V call is TRBV5-1, the J call TRBJ1-1, with 7 bases matching TRBD1. V lost 4 bases and J lost 1; bases outside the gene matches: 7. The CDR3 covers 15 residues. CDR1 and CDR2 from the germline V gene are SGHRS and YFSETQ. Here the CDR3 reads CASSHPGQANTEAFF. The CDR3 coding sequence is TGCGCCAGCAGCCACCCAGGACAGGCGAACACTGAAGCTTTCTTT.

This clone appeared a single time. The sample holds other DNA sequences that translate to the same CDR3. The chain employs TRBV7-9 and TRBJ1-5, with D perhaps TRBD1 (6 bases). The CDR3 sequence is 14 residues long. Germline loops: CDR1 SEHNR, CDR2 FQNEAQ (reference sequence). V lost 2 bases and J 1 base, leaving 6 bases between the germline ends. CDR3 amino acids: CASSLQGSNQPQHF. For the CDR3, the DNA is TGTGCCAGCAGCTTACAGGGGAGCAATCAGCCCCAGCATTTT.

This clone was detected once. The chain employs TRBV29-1 and TRBJ1-1, with 7 bases aligning to TRBD1. The V and J ends lost 7 bases and 6 bases, in that order; junction bases with no gene match: 11. This CDR3 is 13 amino acids long. CDR1 is SQVTM, CDR2 ANQGSEA, per germline. The CDR3 loop reads CSARQGANPEAFF. The CDR3 nucleotides read TGCAGCGCTCGACAGGGAGCAAATCCTGAAGCTTTCTTT.

The chain carries TRBV15 and TRBJ2-1; TRBD2 agrees at 10 bases. In germline, CDR1 is LNHNV, CDR2 YYDKDF (reference sequence). V gave up 1 base and J gave up 6 bases; unmatched junction bases: 0. The CDR3 runs to 14 residues. CDR3 in DNA: TGTGCCACCAGCAGAGGGACTAGCGGCAATGAGCAGTTCTTC. Translated, it gives CATSRGTSGNEQFF.

The genes are TRBV24-1 and TRBJ2-3; D is perhaps TRBD2 (5 bases). The germline V gene has CDR1 KGHDR and CDR2 SFDVKD. Between the trimmed V and J ends, which lost 5 bases and 4 bases, there was a span of 12 bases. The CDR3 covers 14 residues. The chain's CDR3 is CATSVRTGPDTQYF. The CDR3 nucleotides are TGTGCCACCAGTGTACGGACTGGCCCAGATACGCAGTATTTT.

V gene TRBV9 combines with J gene TRBJ2-6, with TRBD2 as a possible D gene (6 bases). Germline V gene lookup returns CDR1 SGDLS and CDR2 YYNGEE. CDR3 length: 18 amino acids. The V gene lost 6 bases and the J gene lost 0 bases, with 19 bases spanning the gap. Written as DNA, the CDR3 is TGTGCCAGCACCCACGGAGGGTCCCTTTCCTCTGGGGCCAACGTCCTGACTTTC. It translates to CASTHGGSLSSGANVLTF.

This clone was counted between two and nine times. This rearrangement joins TRBV24-1 to TRBJ2-2; 10 bases are shared with TRBD1. This CDR3 has 18 amino acids. CDR1 and CDR2 from the germline V gene are KGHDR and SFDVKD. After removal of 4 bases from V and 0 bases from J, the junction contained 7 bases not matched to a gene. The CDR3 loop reads CATSDRDRGPPNTGELFF. The CDR3 DNA reads as TGTGCCACCAGTGACCGGGACAGGGGTCCCCCGAACACCGGGGAGCTGTTTTTT.

The chain employs TRBV10-3 and TRBJ1-2, with 7 bases that match TRBD1. The length of the CDR3 is 13 residues. The germline V gene encodes CDR1 ENHRY and CDR2 SYGVKD. V trimming: 1 base; J trimming: 5 bases; junction bases outside the gene matches: 1. CDR3 residues: CAISEYRGYGYTF. CDR3 sequence (DNA): TGTGCCATCAGTGAGTACAGGGGTTATGGCTACACCTTC.

The chain joins TRBV6-6 to TRBJ1-5; no reliable D call. V shed 5 bases and J shed 5 bases, with 19 bases lying between them. The CDR3 is 16 residues long. CDR1 and CDR2 (germline): MNHNY, SVGAGI (reference sequence). CDR3 sequence: CASSPRTGFGDQPQHF. The CDR3 DNA reads TGTGCCAGCAGTCCCAGGACCGGCTTCGGGGATCAGCCCCAGCATTTT.

This rearrangement joins TRBV5-1 to TRBJ2-1; 7 nucleotides align to TRBD1. Losses at the gene ends were 1 base for V and 4 bases for J; bases not matched to a gene: 5. This CDR3 has 15 residues. CDR1 is SGHRS and CDR2 is YFSETQ in the germline V gene. CDR3 in amino acids: CASSLTGDGYNEQFF. The CDR3 bases are TGCGCCAGCAGCTTGACAGGGGATGGGTACAATGAGCAGTTCTTC.

V is TRBV19 and J is TRBJ1-1; TRBD1 matches at 10 bases. With 5 bases clipped from V and 2 bases from J, the junction kept 2 bases outside the gene matches. This CDR3 has 14 amino acids. CDR1 and CDR2 (germline): LNHDA, SQIVND (reference sequence). The CDR3 is CASSGDRGNTEAFF. The CDR3, as DNA: TGTGCCAGTAGTGGGGACAGGGGCAACACTGAAGCTTTCTTT.

The gene calls are TRBV3-1 (or the pseudogene TRBV3-2) and TRBJ1-1; possible D gene TRBD1, 6 bases. Germline lookup yields CDR1 LGHDT and CDR2 YNNKEL (reference sequence). The CDR3 extends over 12 amino acids. Trimming stripped 3 bases from V and 8 bases from J, with 10 bases between. The chain's CDR3 is CASSQLGTEAFF. CDR3 nucleotides: TGTGCCAGCAGCCAGCTCGGGACAGAAGCTTTCTTT.

This chain links TRBV11-2 with TRBJ2-2, with D possibly matching TRBD2 (6 bases). This CDR3 has 15 amino acids. The ends were cut back, 2 bases at V and 5 bases at J, with 12 bases in the middle. CDR1 SGHAT and CDR2 FQNNGV come from the germline V gene. CDR3 protein: CASSLLGRTTGELFF. In DNA, the CDR3 is TGTGCCAGCAGCTTACTAGGGAGGACGACCGGGGAGCTGTTTTTT.

This rearrangement joins TRBV28 to TRBJ1-1; unclear D gene. The CDR3 runs to 14 residues. Germline V gene lookup returns CDR1 MDHEN and CDR2 SYDVKM. Trimming removed 2 bases at V and 2 bases at J, with 9 bases between. CDR3 amino acids: CASSLLGANTEAFF. The CDR3 nucleotides are TGTGCCAGCAGTTTACTAGGTGCAAACACTGAAGCTTTCTTT.

The chain couples TRBV2 to TRBJ1-6; 9 nucleotides align to TRBD1. Looked up from germline, CDR1 is SNHLY and CDR2 is FYNNEI. This CDR3 contains 15 residues. The V and J ends lost 6 bases and 7 bases, in that order; junction bases with no gene match: 7. CDR3 protein: CASSPGQGSNSPLHF. The CDR3, as DNA: TGTGCCAGCAGCCCGGGACAGGGCTCGAATTCACCCCTCCACTTT. The full variable domain, with the rest looked up from reference TRBV2 and TRBJ1-6, is EPEVTQTPSHQVTQMGQEVILRCVPISNHLYFYWYRQILGQKVEFLVSFYNNEISEKSEIFDDQFSVERPDGSNFTLKIRSTKLEDSAMYFCASSPGQGSNSPLHFGNGTRLTVT.

The chain recombines TRBV28 with TRBJ1-1; D gene uncertain. Germline CDR1 and CDR2: MDHEN and SYDVKM. The ends were cut back, 2 bases at V and 3 bases at J, with 10 bases in the middle. The CDR3 runs 14 residues. The CDR3 sequence is CASSLIDTYTEAFF. The CDR3 region has the DNA TGTGCCAGCAGTTTAATCGACACATACACTGAAGCTTTCTTT.

V is TRBV5-8 and J is TRBJ1-6; D might be TRBD1 (6 bases). Germline V gene sequence: CDR1 SGHTS, CDR2 YDEGEE. This CDR3 spans 17 amino acids. V was shortened by 0 bases and J by 5 bases, with 15 bases between the two germline ends. As DNA, the CDR3 is TGTGCCAGCAGCTTGGTACAGGGTATCCTTCATAATTCACCCCTCCACTTT. Translating gives CASSLVQGILHNSPLHF.